The entry below gives a single T cell receptor beta chain sequence along with its context. Its antigen is still unknown. The data stem from a study of response to subunit inactivated influenza vaccine. TCRdb re-analysed the RT-PCR reads in MiXCR, keeping a single row per CDR3 protein. The sample consists of about 480,000 distinct CDR3 sequences, around 9.9% of them appearing once. Broader study findings: The authors put forward the suggestion that each seasonal influenza vaccination may bring in only a limited number of new T cells.

The CDR3 sequence is 15 residues long. Trimming at V came to 0 bases and at J to 4 bases, leaving 5 bases not matched to a gene. CDR1 and CDR2 from the germline V gene are LGHNA and YSLEER. Sequences were derived from PBMCs from blood, sampled more than 35 days after vaccination. This receptor was obtained from a man between 45 and 60 years old who received an inactivated influenza vaccine. The chain recombines TRBV4-3 with TRBJ1-1; 7 bases line up with TRBD1. The CDR3 sequence is CASSQDSTGITEAFF. The DNA for the CDR3 is TGCGCCAGCAGCCAAGATTCGACAGGGATCACTGAAGCTTTCTTT.